What follows are 5 T cell receptor beta chains derived from one specimen sequenced in a study of T-cell reconstitution after alpha-beta-depleted transplantation in children. TCRbeta library construction was performed incorporating unique molecular identifiers. TCRdb itself ran the PCR reads through MiXCR, one entry per CDR3 protein. The table records roughly 500,000 distinct CDR3 sequences, around 12% of them present only once. The specimen comprised PBMCs from the stem cell graft donor, sampled from the stem cell graft. The receptors originated from a human donor who donated a stem cell graft to a child with combined immunodeficiency.

This clonotype has a handful of counts. This rearrangement joins TRBV18 to TRBJ2-5; D not resolved. V was shortened by 4 bases and J by 3 bases, with 6 bases between the two germline ends. This CDR3 has 12 amino acids. Germline CDR1 reads KGHSH; CDR2 reads LQKENI. The CDR3 region is CASSQREETQYF. The CDR3 region has the DNA TGTGCCAGCTCACAACGGGAAGAGACCCAGTACTTC.

The CDR3, as DNA: TGTGCCAGCAGTTACTTCGGGGGGGCAGGTGAGCAGTACTTC. This sequence encodes CASSYFGGAGEQYF. This sequence joins TRBV6-2 or TRBV6-3 and TRBJ2-7, with 8 bases matching TRBD2. CDR1 is MNHEY, CDR2 SVGEGT, per germline. CDR3 length equals 14 residues. V gave up 1 base and J gave up 7 bases; unmatched junction bases: 6.

This clonotype was counted between two and nine times. CDR3 residues: CASSLLTSGDREQFF. In DNA form, the CDR3 reads TGTGCCAGCAGCCTCTTGACTAGCGGGGATCGTGAGCAGTTCTTC. The chain uses TRBV5-5 and TRBJ2-1; 11 nucleotides agree with TRBD2. V gave up 4 bases and J gave up 9 bases; unmatched junction bases: 9. Germline V lookup: CDR1 SGHKS, CDR2 YYEKEE (reference sequence). This CDR3 comprises 15 residues. The full variable domain, rest sourced from reference TRBV5-5 and TRBJ2-1, is DAGVTQSPTHLIKTRGQQVTLRCSPISGHKSVSWYQQVLGQGPQFIFQYYEKEERGRGNFPDRFSARQFPNYSSELNVNALLLGDSALYLCASSLLTSGDREQFFGPGTRLTVL.

The chain combines TRBV7-9 with TRBJ2-1, with D perhaps TRBD2 (5 bases). V lost 1 base and J lost 5, with 15 bases in between. Germline V CDR1 and CDR2: SEHNR, FQNEAQ (reference sequence). The CDR3 runs 16 residues. The CDR3, as DNA: TGTGCCAGCAGCTTAGGGCTTAGCGCGGTGCACAATGAGCAGTTCTTC. Translating it yields CASSLGLSAVHNEQFF.

The CDR3 loop is CASSLNSDRGTYEQYF. The CDR3 nucleotides are TGCGCCAGCAGCTTGAATTCCGACAGGGGGACCTACGAGCAGTACTTC. The V call is TRBV5-1, the J call TRBJ2-7; 9 bases match TRBD1. Germline V gene data show CDR1 as SGHRS and CDR2 as YFSETQ. The V gene end was trimmed by 1 base and the J gene end by 2 bases; junction bases not matched to a gene: 7. The CDR3 extends over 16 amino acids.